The sequence of this TCR beta chain was determined in a study of T cells in Graves' hyperthyroidism and ophthalmopathy. The CDR3 regions of TCR beta were amplified from RNA transcripts. TCR CDR3 regions were first amplified by RT-PCR with HTBI primers. TCRdb called the multiplex PCR reads again in MiXCR, with one record for every CDR3 protein. The data hold about 290,000 distinct CDR3 sequences, with 10% to 15% observed a single time. This clonotype has at least ten counts. The PBMCs studied were ones that came from about 10 ml fresh peripheral blood. The CDR3 contains 14 residues. Trimming took 4 bases from V and 5 from J, leaving 14 bases between them. Germline CDR1 LNHNV, CDR2 YYDKDF (reference sequence).

Sequencing was done on a sample of blood. The TCR sequence derives from a woman younger than 45 with Graves' hyperthyroidism that later progressed to Graves' ophthalmopathy. This chain uses TRBV15 with TRBJ1-1; D may be TRBD1 (6 bases). This CDR3 is CATSIPQGGTEAFF. The CDR3 bases are TGTGCCACCAGCATCCCACAGGGAGGGACTGAAGCTTTCTTT.